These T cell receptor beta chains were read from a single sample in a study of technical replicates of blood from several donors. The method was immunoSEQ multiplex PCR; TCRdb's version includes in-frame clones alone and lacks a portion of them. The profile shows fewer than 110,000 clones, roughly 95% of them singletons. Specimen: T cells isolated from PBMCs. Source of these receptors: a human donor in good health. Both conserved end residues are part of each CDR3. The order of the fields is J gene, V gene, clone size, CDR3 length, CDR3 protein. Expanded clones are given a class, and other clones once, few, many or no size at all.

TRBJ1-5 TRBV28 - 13 CASTYRRGQPQHF
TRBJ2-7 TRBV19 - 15 CASSITGVLFYEQYF
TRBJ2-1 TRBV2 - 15 CASIPGQGTFVEQFF
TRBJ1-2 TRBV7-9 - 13 CASRLADISGYTF
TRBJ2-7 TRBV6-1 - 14 CASSDGWSSYEQYF
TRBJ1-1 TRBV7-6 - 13 CASSLERGGEAFF
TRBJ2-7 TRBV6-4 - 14 CANSGTSGTYEQYF
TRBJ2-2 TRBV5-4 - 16 CASIPGASGGTGELFF
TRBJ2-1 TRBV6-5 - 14 CASSYPWAGDEQFF
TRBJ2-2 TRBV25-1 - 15 CASSLASGNTGELFF
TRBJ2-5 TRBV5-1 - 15 CASSFPDRNQETQYF
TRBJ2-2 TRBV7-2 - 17 CASSLTSGGPYTGELFF
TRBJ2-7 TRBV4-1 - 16 CASSQVGPGRSYEQYF
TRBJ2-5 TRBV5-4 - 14 CASSLGQGKETQYF
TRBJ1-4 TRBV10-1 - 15 CASSRAGTGNEKLFF
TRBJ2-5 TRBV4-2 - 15 CASSQATSGRETQYF
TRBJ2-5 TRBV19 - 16 CASSIKGTPQQETQYF
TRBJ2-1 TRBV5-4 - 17 CASSLPTSGGGRGEQFF
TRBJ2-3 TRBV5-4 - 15 CASSTSGQGADTQYF
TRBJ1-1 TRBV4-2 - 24 CASSRRTVRQGEPESWHMNTEAFF
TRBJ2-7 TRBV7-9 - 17 CASSLHGGWSTTYEQYF
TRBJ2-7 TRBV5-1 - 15 CASSPPASVPYEQYF
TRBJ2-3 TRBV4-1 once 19 CASSQVFGGARASTDTQYF
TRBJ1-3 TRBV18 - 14 CASSPSVKGNTIYF
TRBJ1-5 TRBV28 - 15 CASTVTDHSNQPQHF
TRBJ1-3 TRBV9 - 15 CASSVVGGPGNTIYF
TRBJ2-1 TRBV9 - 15 CASSVSGRADNEQFF
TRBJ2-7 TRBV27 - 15 CASSFISGSFSEQYF
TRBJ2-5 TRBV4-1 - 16 CASSQPGRQGGLTQYF
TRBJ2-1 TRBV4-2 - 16 CASSPNYVTAGNEQFF
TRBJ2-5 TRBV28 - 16 CASSFPGTASKETQYF
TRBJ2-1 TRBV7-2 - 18 CARNFRATGTSGGGEQFF
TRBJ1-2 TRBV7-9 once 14 CASTFQTGIYGYTF
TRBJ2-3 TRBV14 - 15 CASSQGIRAGDTQYF
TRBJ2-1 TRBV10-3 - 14 CAISEFTGYNEQFF
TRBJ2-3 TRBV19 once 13 CASSISLTDTQYF
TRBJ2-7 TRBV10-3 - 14 CAISPGQGQYEQYF
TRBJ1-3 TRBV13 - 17 CASSSWEGGDSGNTIYF
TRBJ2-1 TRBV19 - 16 CASSTGAPRLNNEQFF
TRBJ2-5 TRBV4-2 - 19 CASSQPPGQDSWYQETQYF
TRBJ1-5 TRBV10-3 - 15 CATRDRGPTNQPQHF